The T cell receptor beta chain under discussion was sequenced for a study of shared clonotypes between healthy human individuals. The wider study: Each donor's CD8 memory used one plate, CD8 naive two, each CD4 subset three.

Between the trimmed V and J ends, which lost 1 base and 5 bases, there was a span of 8 bases. Germline values: CDR1 LGHNA, CDR2 YSLEER. The CDR3 has 13 amino acids. The table came from immunoSEQ multiplex PCR; TCRdb's copy has only in-frame clones and leaves some out. This table has approximately 2.3 million clones, 90% to 95% appearing once. The specimen was naive CD4+ T cells from PBMCs. The subset denotes: CD45RA+ positively selected. The rearrangement joins TRBV4-3 to TRBJ2-5; unclear D gene. The clonotype originates from a man between 18 and 35 years old in good health. Some clones in this sample may be carry-over from other donors' samples. CDR3 nucleotides: TGCGCCAGCAGCCAAGCAGAGTGGGAGACCCAGTACTTC. Protein product: CASSQAEWETQYF.